This TCR beta chain was retrieved from a study of shared clonotypes between healthy human individuals. Regarding the study as a whole: What naive subsets generally showed was a larger estimated richness than memory subsets showed. Of the naive CD4 clonotypes, roughly 5.2% were shared across several donors. An effect of sequencing depth on clonotype sharing among donors was expected.

Naive CD8 cells were CD45RO-negative, positively selected for CCR7, excluding terminally differentiated effector memory CD45RA+ cells. Genomic DNA per cell subset filled all wells of several immunoSEQ plates. TCRdb's copy holds only in-frame clones and misses some; the assay was immunoSEQ multiplex PCR. The data hold some 2 million clones, with about 95% observed a single time. Trimming stripped 5 bases from V and 5 bases from J, with 15 bases between. This CDR3 has 14 residues. The germline gives CDR1 GTSNPN, CDR2 SVGIG (reference sequence). As to this clone: Its antigen is unidentified.

This TCR was recovered from a man younger than 30 in good health. Sample: naive CD8+ T cells sorted from blood. The J gene is TRBJ1-4, the V gene TRBV30, with a tentative D call TRBD1 (6 bases). The CDR3 sequence: CAWEVDSQNEKLFF. The CDR3 DNA sequence: TGTGCCTGGGAGGTGGACAGTCAGAATGAAAAACTGTTTTTT.